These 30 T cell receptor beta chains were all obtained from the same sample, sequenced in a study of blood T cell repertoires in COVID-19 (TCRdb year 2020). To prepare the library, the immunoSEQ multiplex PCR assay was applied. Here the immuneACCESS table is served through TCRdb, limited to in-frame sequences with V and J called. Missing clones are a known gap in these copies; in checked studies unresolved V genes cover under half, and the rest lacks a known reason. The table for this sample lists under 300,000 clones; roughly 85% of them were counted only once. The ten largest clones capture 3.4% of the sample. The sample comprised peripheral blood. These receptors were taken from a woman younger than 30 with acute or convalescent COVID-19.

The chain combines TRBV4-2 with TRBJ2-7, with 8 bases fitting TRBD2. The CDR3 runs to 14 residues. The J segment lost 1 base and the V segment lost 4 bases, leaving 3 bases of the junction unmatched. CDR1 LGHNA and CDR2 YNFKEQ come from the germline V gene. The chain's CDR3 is CASSRAGESYEQYF. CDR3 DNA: TGTGCCAGCAGCCGAGCGGGAGAGTCCTACGAGCAGTACTTC.

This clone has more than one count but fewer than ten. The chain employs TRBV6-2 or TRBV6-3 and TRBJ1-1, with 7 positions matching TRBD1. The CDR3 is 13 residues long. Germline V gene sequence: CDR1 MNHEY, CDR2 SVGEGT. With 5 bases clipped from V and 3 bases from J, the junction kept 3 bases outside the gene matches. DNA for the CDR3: TGTGCCAGCAGTGACAGGGAGCACACTGAAGCTTTCTTT. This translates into CASSDREHTEAFF.

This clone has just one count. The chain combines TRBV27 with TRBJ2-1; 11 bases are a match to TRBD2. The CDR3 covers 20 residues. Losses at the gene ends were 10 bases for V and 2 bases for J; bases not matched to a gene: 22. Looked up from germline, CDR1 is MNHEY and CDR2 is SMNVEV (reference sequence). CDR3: CATTNHGTSGSPPPYNEQFF. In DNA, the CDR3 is TGTGCCACCACCAATCACGGGACTAGCGGTAGTCCGCCACCCTACAATGAGCAGTTCTTC.

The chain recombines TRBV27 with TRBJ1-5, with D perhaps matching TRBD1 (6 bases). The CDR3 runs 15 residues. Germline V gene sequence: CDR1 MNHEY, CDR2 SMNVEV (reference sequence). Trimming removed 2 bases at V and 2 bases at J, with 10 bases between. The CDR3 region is CASSLTRGGNQPQHF. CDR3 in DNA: TGTGCCAGCAGTTTAACCAGGGGTGGCAATCAGCCCCAGCATTTT.

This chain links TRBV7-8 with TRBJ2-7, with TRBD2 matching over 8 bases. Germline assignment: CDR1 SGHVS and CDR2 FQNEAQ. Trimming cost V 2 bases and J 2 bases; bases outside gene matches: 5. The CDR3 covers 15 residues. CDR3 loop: CASSLLAGDTYEQYF. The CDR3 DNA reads TGTGCCAGCAGCTTACTAGCGGGCGATACCTACGAGCAGTACTTC.

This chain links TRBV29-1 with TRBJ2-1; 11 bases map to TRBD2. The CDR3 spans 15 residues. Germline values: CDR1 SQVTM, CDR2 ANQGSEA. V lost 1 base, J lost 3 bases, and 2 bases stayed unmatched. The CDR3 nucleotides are TGCAGCGTTGAAGTACTAGCGGGAGTCTACAATGAGCAGTTCTTC. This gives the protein CSVEVLAGVYNEQFF.

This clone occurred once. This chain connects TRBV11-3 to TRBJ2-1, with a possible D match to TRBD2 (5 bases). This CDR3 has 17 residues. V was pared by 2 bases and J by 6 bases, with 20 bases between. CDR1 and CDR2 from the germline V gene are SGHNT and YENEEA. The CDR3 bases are TGTGCCAGCAGCTTACGCCGGCGGAGCGGCCTCAGCAATGAGCAGTTCTTC. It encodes CASSLRRRSGLSNEQFF.

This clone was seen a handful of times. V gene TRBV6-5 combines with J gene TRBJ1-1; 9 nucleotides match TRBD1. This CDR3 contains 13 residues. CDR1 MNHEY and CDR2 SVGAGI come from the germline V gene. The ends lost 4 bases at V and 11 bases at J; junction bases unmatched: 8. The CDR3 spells CASSFTGTGWAFF. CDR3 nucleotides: TGTGCCAGCAGTTTCACCGGGACAGGGTGGGCTTTCTTT.

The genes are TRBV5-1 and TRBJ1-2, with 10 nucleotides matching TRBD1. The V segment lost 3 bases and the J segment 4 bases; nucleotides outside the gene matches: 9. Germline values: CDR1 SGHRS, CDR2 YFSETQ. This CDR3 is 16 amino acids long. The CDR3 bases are TGCGCCAGCAGCTCAATATCCGGGACAGGGGCCTATGGCTACACCTTC. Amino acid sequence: CASSSISGTGAYGYTF.

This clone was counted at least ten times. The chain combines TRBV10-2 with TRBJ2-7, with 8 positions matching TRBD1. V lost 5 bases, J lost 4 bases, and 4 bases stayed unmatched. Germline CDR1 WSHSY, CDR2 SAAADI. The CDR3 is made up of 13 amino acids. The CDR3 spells CASSLQGGYEQYF. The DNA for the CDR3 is TGCGCCAGCAGTTTACAGGGGGGTTACGAGCAGTACTTC.

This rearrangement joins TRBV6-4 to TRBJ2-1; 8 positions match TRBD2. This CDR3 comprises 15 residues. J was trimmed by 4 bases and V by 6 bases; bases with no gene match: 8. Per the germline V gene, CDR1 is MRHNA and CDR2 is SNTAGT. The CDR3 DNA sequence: TGTGCCAGCAGCCGAGGACTAGCTGAATACAATGAGCAGTTCTTC. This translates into CASSRGLAEYNEQFF.

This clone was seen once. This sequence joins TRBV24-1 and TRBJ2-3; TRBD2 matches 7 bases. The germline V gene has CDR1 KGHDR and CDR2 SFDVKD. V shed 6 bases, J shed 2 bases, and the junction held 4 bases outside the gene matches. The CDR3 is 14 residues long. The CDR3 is CATSSSGPTDTQYF. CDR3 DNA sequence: TGTGCCACCAGTTCTAGCGGCCCCACAGATACGCAGTATTTT.

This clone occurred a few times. This CDR3 reads CASSPPTGGYRNEQFF. The CDR3 bases are TGTGCCAGCTCACCCCCGACAGGGGGCTACAGAAATGAGCAGTTCTTC. The V and J genes are TRBV18 and TRBJ2-1, with 10 bases identical to TRBD1. Germline CDR1 and CDR2: KGHSH and LQKENI. After removal of 3 bases from V and 7 bases from J, the junction contained 9 bases not matched to a gene. The CDR3 extends over 16 amino acids. The entire variable domain, with the rest obtained from reference TRBV18 and TRBJ2-1, is as follows: NAGVMQNPRHLVRRRGQEARLRCSPMKGHSHVYWYRQLPEEGLKFMVYLQKENIIDESGMPKERFSAEFPKEGPSILRIQQVVRGDSAAYFCASSPPTGGYRNEQFFGPGTRLTVL.

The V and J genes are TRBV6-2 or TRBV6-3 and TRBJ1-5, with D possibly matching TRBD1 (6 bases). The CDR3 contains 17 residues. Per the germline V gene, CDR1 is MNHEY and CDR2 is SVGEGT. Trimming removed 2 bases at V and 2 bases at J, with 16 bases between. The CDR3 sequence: CASSYVLRGSGNQPQHF. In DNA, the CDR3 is TGTGCCAGCAGTTACGTACTCAGGGGTTCCGGCAATCAGCCCCAGCATTTT.

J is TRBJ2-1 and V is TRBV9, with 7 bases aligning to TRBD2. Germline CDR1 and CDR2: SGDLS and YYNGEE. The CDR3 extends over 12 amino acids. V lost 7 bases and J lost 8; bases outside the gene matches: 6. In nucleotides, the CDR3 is TGTGCCAGCGGACTAGATGGTGATGAGCAGTTCTTC. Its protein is CASGLDGDEQFF.

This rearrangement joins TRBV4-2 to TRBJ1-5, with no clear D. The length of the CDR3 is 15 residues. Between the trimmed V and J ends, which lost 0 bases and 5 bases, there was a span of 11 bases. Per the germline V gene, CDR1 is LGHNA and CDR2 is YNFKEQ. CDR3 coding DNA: TGTGCCAGCAGCCAAGACGGTTCCGATTATCAGCCCCAGCATTTT. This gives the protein CASSQDGSDYQPQHF.

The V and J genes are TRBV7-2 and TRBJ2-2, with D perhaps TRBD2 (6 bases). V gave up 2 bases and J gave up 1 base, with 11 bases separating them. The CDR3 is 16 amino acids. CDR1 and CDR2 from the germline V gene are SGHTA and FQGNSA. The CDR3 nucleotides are TGTGCCAGCAGCTTACGGCGGGATAAGAACACCGGGGAGCTGTTTTTT. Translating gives CASSLRRDKNTGELFF.

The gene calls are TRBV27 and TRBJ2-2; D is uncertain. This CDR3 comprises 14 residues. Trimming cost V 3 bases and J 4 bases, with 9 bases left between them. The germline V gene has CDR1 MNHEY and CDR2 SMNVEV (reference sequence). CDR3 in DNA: TGTGCCAGCAGTTTTCGGGTTGGCACCGGGGAGCTGTTTTTT. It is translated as CASSFRVGTGELFF.

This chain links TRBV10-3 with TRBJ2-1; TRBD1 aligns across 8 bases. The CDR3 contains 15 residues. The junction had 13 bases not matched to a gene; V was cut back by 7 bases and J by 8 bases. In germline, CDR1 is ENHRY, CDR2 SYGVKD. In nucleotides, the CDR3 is TGTGCCATCAATAGGCAGGGGGCAGTTACGGATGAGCAGTTCTTC. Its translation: CAINRQGAVTDEQFF.

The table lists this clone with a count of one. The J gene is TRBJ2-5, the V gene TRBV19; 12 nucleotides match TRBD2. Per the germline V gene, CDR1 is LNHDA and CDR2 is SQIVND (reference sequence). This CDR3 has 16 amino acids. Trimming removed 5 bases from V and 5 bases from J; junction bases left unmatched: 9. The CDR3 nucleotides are TGTGCCAGTAGTGTCGGGACTAGCGGGCTTTGGGAGACCCAGTACTTC. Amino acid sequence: CASSVGTSGLWETQYF.

CDR3 sequence reads: CAIRQAAGNTIYF. The CDR3, as DNA: TGTGCCATCAGACAGGCGGCAGGAAACACCATATATTTT. The V call is TRBV10-3, the J call TRBJ1-3; possibly TRBD1 for D (5 bases). Germline CDR1 and CDR2: ENHRY and SYGVKD. Trimming removed 6 bases at V and 4 bases at J, with 10 bases between. This CDR3 is 13 amino acids long.

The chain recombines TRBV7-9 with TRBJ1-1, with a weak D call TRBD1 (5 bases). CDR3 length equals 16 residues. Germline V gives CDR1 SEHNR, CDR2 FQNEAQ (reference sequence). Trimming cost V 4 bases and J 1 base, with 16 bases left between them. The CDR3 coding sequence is TGTGCCAGCAGCTCCTCCGACGTAGGGGAGAACACTGAAGCTTTCTTT. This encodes CASSSSDVGENTEAFF.

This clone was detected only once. This CDR3 is CASSGRTGDAPYGYTF. The CDR3 DNA reads TGTGCCAGCAGTGGGCGGACAGGGGATGCCCCCTATGGCTACACCTTC. V is TRBV6-1 and J is TRBJ1-2, with 9 bases that match TRBD1. Germline V gene data show CDR1 as MNHNS and CDR2 as SASEGT. V was clipped by 4 bases and J by 4 bases; unmatched bases: 10. The CDR3 is 16 residues long.

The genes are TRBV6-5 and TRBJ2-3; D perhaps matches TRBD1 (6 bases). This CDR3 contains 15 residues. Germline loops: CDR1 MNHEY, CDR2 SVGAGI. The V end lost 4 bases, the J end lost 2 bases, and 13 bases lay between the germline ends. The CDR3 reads CASSFQGLFTDTQYF. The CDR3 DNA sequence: TGTGCCAGCAGTTTCCAGGGGCTCTTCACAGATACGCAGTATTTT.

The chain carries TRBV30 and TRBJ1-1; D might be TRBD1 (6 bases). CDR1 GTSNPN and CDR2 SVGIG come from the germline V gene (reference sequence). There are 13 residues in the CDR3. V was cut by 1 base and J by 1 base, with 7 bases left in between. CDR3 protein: CAWSGGGNTEAFF. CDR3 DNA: TGTGCCTGGAGTGGAGGGGGGAACACTGAAGCTTTCTTT.

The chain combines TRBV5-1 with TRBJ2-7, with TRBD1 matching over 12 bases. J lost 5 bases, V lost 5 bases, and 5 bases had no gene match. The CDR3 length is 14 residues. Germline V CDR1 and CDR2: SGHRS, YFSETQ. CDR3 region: CASSQGTGGNEQYF. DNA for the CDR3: TGCGCCAGCAGTCAAGGGACAGGGGGCAACGAGCAGTACTTC. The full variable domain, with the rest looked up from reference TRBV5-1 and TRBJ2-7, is KAGVTQTPRYLIKTRGQQVTLSCSPISGHRSVSWYQQTPGQGLQFLFEYFSETQRNKGNFPGRFSGRQFSNSRSEMNVSTLELGDSALYLCASSQGTGGNEQYFGPGTRLTVT.

The CDR3 sequence: CASSYRGNQPQHF. DNA of the CDR3: TGTGCCAGCAGTTACCGGGGGAATCAGCCCCAGCATTTT. The chain has TRBV6-2 or TRBV6-3 and TRBJ1-5; D is possibly TRBD1 (5 bases). Germline-derived CDR1 and CDR2 are MNHEY and SVGEGT. The CDR3 contains 13 residues. Trimming stripped 2 bases from V and 4 bases from J, with 6 bases between.

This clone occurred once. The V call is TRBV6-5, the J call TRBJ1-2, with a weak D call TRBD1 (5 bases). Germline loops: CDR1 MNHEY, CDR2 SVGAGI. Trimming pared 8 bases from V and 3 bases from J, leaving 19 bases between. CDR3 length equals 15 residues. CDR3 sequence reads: CASGGLFLKHYGYTF. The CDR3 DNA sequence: TGTGCCAGCGGGGGACTTTTTTTGAAGCACTATGGCTACACCTTC.

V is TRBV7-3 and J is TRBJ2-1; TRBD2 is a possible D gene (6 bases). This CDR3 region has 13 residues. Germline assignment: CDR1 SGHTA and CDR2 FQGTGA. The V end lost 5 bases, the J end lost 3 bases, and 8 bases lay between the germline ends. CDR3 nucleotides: TGTGCCAGCAGCCTTAGCGGCTACAATGAGCAGTTCTTC. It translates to CASSLSGYNEQFF.

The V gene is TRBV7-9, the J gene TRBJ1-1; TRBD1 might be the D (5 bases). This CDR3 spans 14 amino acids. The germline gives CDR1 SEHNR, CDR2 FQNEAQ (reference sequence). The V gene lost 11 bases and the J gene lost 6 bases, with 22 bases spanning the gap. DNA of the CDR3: TGTGCCTCGGAAGTTGGACAAGGCCCCCCTGAAGCTTTCTTT. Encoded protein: CASEVGQGPPEAFF.